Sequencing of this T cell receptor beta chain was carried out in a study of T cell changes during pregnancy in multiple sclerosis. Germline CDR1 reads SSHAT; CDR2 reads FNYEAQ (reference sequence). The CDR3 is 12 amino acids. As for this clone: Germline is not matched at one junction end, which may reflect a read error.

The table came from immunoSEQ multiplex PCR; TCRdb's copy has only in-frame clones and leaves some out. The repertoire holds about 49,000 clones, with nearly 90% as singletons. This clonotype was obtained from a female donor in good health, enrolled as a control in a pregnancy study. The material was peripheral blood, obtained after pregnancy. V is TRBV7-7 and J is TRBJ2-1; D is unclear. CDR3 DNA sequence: TGTGCTAGCAGCTCCCCCGGCGGTGAGCAGTTCTTC. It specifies CASSSPGGEQFF.